These T cell receptor beta chains were read from a single sample in a study of T cells in Graves' hyperthyroidism and ophthalmopathy. TCRdb reprocessed the multiplex PCR reads with MiXCR, giving one entry per CDR3 protein. The sample comprises hundreds of thousands of distinct CDR3 sequences, 46% of which are singletons, and roughly 8.2% rests with the top ten. Sequencing was carried out using peripheral blood or thyroid tissue (not recorded which). The receptors derive from a woman aged 18-35 years with Graves' hyperthyroidism. The CDR3 runs from the conserved cysteine through the conserved F or W. The D gene is left open where the match is weak. A clone size is listed for some rows: how often the clone was seen (once, few, many), or a class if it is expanded.

d_call: -
j_call: TRBJ1-1
v_call: TRBV25-1
clone_size: few
cdr3_nt: TGTGCCAGCAGTGGATGGGTACAGATGAACACTGAAGCTTTCTTT
cdr3_aa: CASSGWVQMNTEAFF

d_call: -
j_call: TRBJ2-5
v_call: TRBV2
clone_size: many
cdr3_nt: TGTGCCAGCGGCGAGGGTTCAGAGACCCAGTACTTC
cdr3_aa: CASGEGSETQYF

d_call: TRBD2
j_call: TRBJ2-5
v_call: TRBV7-2
clone_size: -
cdr3_nt: TGTGCCAGCAGCTTCGGGCTAGCGGGAGTTCGGGAGACCCAGTACTTC
cdr3_aa: CASSFGLAGVRETQYF

d_call: -
j_call: TRBJ1-5
v_call: TRBV2
clone_size: -
cdr3_nt: TGTGCCAGCAGCTTAAGTGGGGATTTCAATAGCAATCAGCCCCAGCATTTT
cdr3_aa: CASSLSGDFNSNQPQHF

d_call: -
j_call: TRBJ1-1
v_call: TRBV12-3/TRBV12-4
clone_size: -
cdr3_nt: TGTGCCAGCAGTTTATCCACCCTTGGCACTGAAGCTTTCTTT
cdr3_aa: CASSLSTLGTEAFF

d_call: TRBD2
j_call: TRBJ2-7
v_call: TRBV6-5
clone_size: -
cdr3_nt: TGTGCCAGCAGTGAACCGGGACTACTCTACGAGCAGTACTTC
cdr3_aa: CASSEPGLLYEQYF

d_call: -
j_call: TRBJ1-3
v_call: TRBV11-2
clone_size: -
cdr3_nt: TGTGCCAGCAGGCCCAATAATGGAAACACCATATATTTT
cdr3_aa: CASRPNNGNTIYF

d_call: -
j_call: TRBJ2-5
v_call: TRBV11-1
clone_size: -
cdr3_nt: TGTGCCAGCAGCTTAGGGACAGAAGAAGAGACCCAGTACTTC
cdr3_aa: CASSLGTEEETQYF

d_call: -
j_call: TRBJ1-5
v_call: TRBV7-8
clone_size: -
cdr3_nt: TGTGCCAGCAGCCACACCCGCCTAGGGGGCAATCAGCCCCAGCATTTT
cdr3_aa: CASSHTRLGGNQPQHF

d_call: -
j_call: TRBJ1-4
v_call: TRBV29-1
clone_size: -
cdr3_nt: TGCAGCGTTGAAGAAGGGGAAAAACTGTTTTTT
cdr3_aa: CSVEEGEKLFF

d_call: -
j_call: TRBJ2-5
v_call: TRBV5-4
clone_size: many
cdr3_nt: TGTGCCAGCAGCCACCCCGGCACGGAGACCCAGTACTTC
cdr3_aa: CASSHPGTETQYF

d_call: -
j_call: TRBJ1-5
v_call: TRBV7-8
clone_size: many
cdr3_nt: TGTGCCAGCAGCTTAGGGCAGGGAAGGGGACAGCCCCAGCATTTT
cdr3_aa: CASSLGQGRGQPQHF

d_call: TRBD2
j_call: TRBJ2-7
v_call: TRBV6-9
clone_size: -
cdr3_nt: TGTGCCAGCAGTTTTAAGCGGGAGGGAACCTACGAGCAGTACTTC
cdr3_aa: CASSFKREGTYEQYF

d_call: -
j_call: TRBJ1-5
v_call: TRBV19
clone_size: few
cdr3_nt: TGTGCCAGTAGTATTACAGGGCCAAGGAATCAGCCCCAGCATTTT
cdr3_aa: CASSITGPRNQPQHF

d_call: -
j_call: TRBJ1-2
v_call: TRBV7-9
clone_size: -
cdr3_nt: TGTGCCAGTCGTCCCGGGACGAGTGATGGCTACACCTTC
cdr3_aa: CASRPGTSDGYTF

d_call: TRBD1
j_call: TRBJ1-6
v_call: TRBV7-9
clone_size: -
cdr3_nt: TGTGCCAGCATGACAGGGGTCATTTCACCCCTCCACTTT
cdr3_aa: CASMTGVISPLHF

d_call: TRBD1
j_call: TRBJ1-2
v_call: TRBV15
clone_size: -
cdr3_nt: TGTGCCACCAGCAGAGGTGCGGGACAGGGACACTATGGCTACACCTTC
cdr3_aa: CATSRGAGQGHYGYTF

d_call: -
j_call: TRBJ2-5
v_call: TRBV7-2
clone_size: many
cdr3_nt: TGTGCCAGCAGGCACCTTACCGGACTCCGGCAAGAGACCCAGTACTTC
cdr3_aa: CASRHLTGLRQETQYF

d_call: TRBD2
j_call: TRBJ2-7
v_call: TRBV10-3
clone_size: -
cdr3_nt: TGTGCCATCAGTGAGAGCGGGGTCTACGAGCAGTACTTC
cdr3_aa: CAISESGVYEQYF

d_call: -
j_call: TRBJ2-5
v_call: TRBV12-3/TRBV12-4
clone_size: -
cdr3_nt: TGTGCCAGCAGTACGACTGGGGTGGGCACCCAGTACTTC
cdr3_aa: CASSTTGVGTQYF

d_call: -
j_call: TRBJ1-1
v_call: TRBV24-1
clone_size: many
cdr3_nt: TGTGCCACCAGTGATACCCCCCGAGCGGGACATATGCAAGCTTTCTTT
cdr3_aa: CATSDTPRAGHMQAFF

d_call: -
j_call: TRBJ1-2
v_call: TRBV7-3
clone_size: many
cdr3_nt: TGTGCCAGCAGCTTAACGGGACAACATGGCTACACCTTC
cdr3_aa: CASSLTGQHGYTF

d_call: -
j_call: TRBJ2-6
v_call: TRBV15
clone_size: -
cdr3_nt: TGTGCCACCAGCAGAGATCGAGGGGACAACGTCCTGACTTTC
cdr3_aa: CATSRDRGDNVLTF